This TCR beta chain originates from a study of CD8+ T cells in alopecia areata. On the study more broadly: Female C3H/HeJ mice aged roughly 7-10 weeks received skin from approximately 6-12-month-old C3H/HeJ donors with spontaneous alopecia. General study findings and limits: Greater clonality was observed in lesional scalp samples, especially alopecia totalis/universalis, versus normal scalp. Sequencing of scalp tissue also captures the resident alphabeta T cells of normal skin. Compared with mice, patients displayed less clear TCR sharing, possibly for HLA-related reasons.

Germline lookup yields CDR1 FNHDT and CDR2 SITEND (reference sequence). The CDR3 is 14 residues long. Comment on this clone: Its specificity is not known. The gene symbols are mouse symbols. Read data end 4 residues before the CDR3 end; the end is taken from the germline J gene. At the DNA level, this CDR3 is encoded by other sequences in the same sample as well.

Cell sorting was performed on pooled cutaneous lymph node cells with CD4, CD8alpha, NKG2D, NKG2ACE and other markers. Sequencing relied on a cDNA template that was reverse transcribed from extracted RNA. Data came from immunoSEQ multiplex PCR; TCRdb stores just in-frame clones and leaves some out. The sample presents about 270,000 clones, none singletons. V is TRBV19 and J is TRBJ2-7, with TRBD2 matching 9 bases. This clonotype was sampled from a C3H/HeJ mouse with alopecia areata. The MHC haplotype of the strain is H2-k. The material sequenced was CD4+ T cells sorted from a lymph node. CDR3 residues: CASSISGGAYEQYF. The part of the CDR3 DNA that was read is TGTGCCAGCAGTATCAGTGGGGGGGCTTAT.